This record looks at one T cell receptor (beta chain) sequence and its context. Its specificity is not known. This record belongs to a study of graft-versus-host responses after intestinal transplantation. Study as a whole: Induction with anti-thymocyte globulin, then tacrolimus and steroids for around three years, was given to all recipients.

With 4 bases removed from V and 1 base from J, the gap between germline ends came to 14 bases. This CDR3 is 15 amino acids long. Germline V lookup: CDR1 SGHAT, CDR2 FQNNGV. The table came from immunoSEQ multiplex PCR; TCRdb's copy has only in-frame clones and leaves some out. The sample carries roughly 100,000 clones, approximately 94% recorded once. Broader study findings: The recipient marrow held GvH clones, and some of them showed up first in ileum or blood. When patients had graft-donor T cell macrochimerism, their allografts held high graft-versus-host to host-versus-graft clonal ratios.

The sample was unstimulated CD8+ T cells sorted from spleen or lymph node cells, taken before intestinal transplant. The chain combines TRBV11-2 with TRBJ2-7; D is undetermined. The sequence was obtained from a human donor who received an intestinal transplant. Here the CDR3 DNA reads TGTGCCAGCAGCTCCCCCGGTCTTCATTCCTACGAGCAGTACTTC. Amino acid sequence: CASSSPGLHSYEQYF. The whole variable domain, filled in from reference TRBV11-2 and TRBJ2-7, reads EAGVAQSPRYKIIEKRQSVAFWCNPISGHATLYWYQQILGQGPKLLIQFQNNGVVDDSQLPKDRFSAERLKGVDSTLKIQPAKLEDSAVYLCASSSPGLHSYEQYFGPGTRLTVT.